The 23 T cell receptor beta chains listed next were all sequenced from one sample in a study of blood T cells in healthy people across ages (dated by TCRdb to the mid-2010s). Receptors were amplified or captured by 5' RACE. Instrument on record: Illumina HiSeq 2500. A second PCR of 7 to 11 cycles was run with a J-beta primer mix and a sample-barcoded 5' primer. TCRdb trimmed public reads at Q25 via fastp, called clones via MiXCR and kept in-frame beta chains. Records with the same CDR3 protein are collapsed into one entry carrying the most frequent genes and DNA. The sample table contains over 1.5 million distinct CDR3 sequences; only one count was recorded for around 50% of them. Clones ranked in the top ten supply approximately 2.1% of the sample. The sequencing input was blood. These receptors originate from a woman aged 40 to 50 in good health.

Concerning this clonotype: A read error may produce the germline difference seen at one junction end. The rearrangement links TRBV11-2 to TRBJ2-1, with D possibly being TRBD2 (7 bases). The CDR3 spans 17 residues. CDR1 SGHAT and CDR2 FQNNGV come from the germline V gene. The CDR3 bases are TGTGCCAGCACCTTAGGGGTAGGGGGGGTCCCATACAATGAGCAGTTCTTC. Amino acid sequence: CASTLGVGGVPYNEQFF.

The rearrangement uses TRBV20-1 and TRBJ2-3, with D possibly being TRBD1 or TRBD2 (5 bases each). V lost 3 bases and J 0 bases, leaving 19 bases between the germline ends. Germline assignment: CDR1 DFQATT and CDR2 SNEGSKA (reference sequence). The CDR3 spans 17 residues. CDR3 loop: CSARGDRFASSTDTQYF. The CDR3, as DNA: TGCAGTGCTAGGGGGGACCGCTTTGCGTCTAGCACAGATACGCAGTATTTT.

This sequence joins TRBV21-1 and TRBJ2-4; the DNA was not used to check the table's D call, TRBD1. The DNA end lines up better with TRBJ2-7; the J call may be wrong. TRBV21-1 is given as a pseudogene. CDR3 length: 16 amino acids. DNA of the CDR3: TGTGCCAGCAGCAAAGGGTCAGAGGGGACCGACTACGAGCAGTACTTC. It specifies CASSKGSEGTDYEQYF.

A few counts support this clonotype. This chain connects TRBV9 to TRBJ2-5, with TRBD2 matching 9 bases. V shed 0 bases and J 2 bases; nucleotides not matched to a gene: 8. The germline gives CDR1 SGDLS, CDR2 YYNGEE. The CDR3 extends over 17 amino acids. The CDR3 bases are TGTGCCAGCAGCGTAGGAGCGGGGGGAGCGCGTCAAGAGACCCAGTACTTC. Amino acids: CASSVGAGGARQETQYF.

The chain uses TRBV10-3 and TRBJ1-1; tentative D call: TRBD1 (6 bases). V lost 1 base to trimming and J lost 8 bases, with 11 bases between them. This CDR3 comprises 13 residues. Germline V gene data show CDR1 as ENHRY and CDR2 as SYGVKD. The CDR3 coding sequence is TGTGCCATCAGTGAGTATGAACAGGGCGAAGCTTTCTTT. It is translated as CAISEYEQGEAFF.

V usage is TRBV6-2 or TRBV6-3 and J usage is TRBJ2-1; D might be TRBD1 (5 bases). Germline V gene lookup returns CDR1 MNHEY and CDR2 SVGEGT. This CDR3 is built from 14 residues. V shed 2 bases and J shed 12 bases, with 17 bases lying between them. CDR3 sequence reads: CASSYRDPGYGQFF. In DNA form, the CDR3 reads TGTGCCAGCAGTTACAGGGATCCAGGGTATGGGCAGTTCTTC.

The V call is TRBV18, the J call TRBJ1-2; 10 bases are a match to TRBD1. Losses at the gene ends were 4 bases for V and 6 bases for J; bases not matched to a gene: 5. CDR3 length: 14 amino acids. Per germline, CDR1 KGHSH and CDR2 LQKENI. The CDR3 DNA is TGTGCCAGCTCACTAGACAGGGGGCATAATGGCTACACCTTC. Residues: CASSLDRGHNGYTF.

This clonotype was seen a few times. CDR3 region: CASSSGMGQGSNEQFF. As DNA, the CDR3 is TGTGCCAGCAGTTCCGGGATGGGACAGGGATCCAATGAGCAGTTCTTC. This chain links TRBV6-5 with TRBJ2-1, with TRBD1 matching 9 bases. Per germline, CDR1 MNHEY and CDR2 SVGAGI. This CDR3 spans 16 amino acids. Unmatched junction bases numbered 10, after V lost 4 bases and J lost 6 bases.

This clonotype was counted only a few times. The V call is TRBV15, the J call TRBJ2-1; D might be TRBD1 or TRBD2, each matching 5 bases. Trimming took 1 base from V and 2 from J, leaving 15 bases between them. Germline CDR1 LNHNV, CDR2 YYDKDF (reference sequence). The CDR3 has 17 amino acids. CDR3 nucleotides: TGTGCCACCAGCAGAGCACGAGGGCAGGGCCCCTACAATGAGCAGTTCTTC. Its translation is CATSRARGQGPYNEQFF. Together with reference TRBV15 and TRBJ2-1, the CDR3 gives the full variable domain: DAMVIQNPRYQVTQFGKPVTLSCSQTLNHNVMYWYQQKSSQAPKLLFHYYDKDFNNEADTPDNFQSRRPNTSFCFLDIRSPGLGDTAMYLCATSRARGQGPYNEQFFGPGTRLTVL.

V gene TRBV6-2 or TRBV6-3 combines with J gene TRBJ2-1; 8 positions match TRBD2. CDR3 length: 16 residues. CDR1 is MNHEY, CDR2 SVGEGT, per germline. V lost 5 bases and J lost 4; bases outside the gene matches: 10. CDR3 residues: CASSLPGSGGYNEQFF. DNA of the CDR3: TGTGCCAGCAGTCTTCCCGGGAGCGGGGGTTACAATGAGCAGTTCTTC.

The chain joins TRBV20-1 to TRBJ2-1; the D is unclear. The CDR3 extends over 11 amino acids. V was clipped by 6 bases and J by 12 bases, with 15 bases between them. The V gene's germline CDR1 is DFQATT and CDR2 SNEGSKA (reference sequence). The CDR3 coding sequence is TGCAGTGCCCCGGACCAAACAATGCAGTTCTTC. Translation gives CSAPDQTMQFF.

This clonotype turned up a few times. The chain recombines TRBV10-1 with TRBJ2-6, with TRBD1 matching 7 bases. This CDR3 is built from 17 residues. Unmatched junction bases numbered 8, after V lost 6 bases and J lost 0 bases. Germline-derived CDR1 and CDR2 are WNHNN and SYGVQD (reference sequence). CDR3 sequence: CASSSGQAYSGANVLTF. Here the CDR3 DNA reads TGCGCCAGCAGCTCCGGACAGGCCTACTCTGGGGCCAACGTCCTGACTTTC.

This clonotype was recorded a few times. The chain recombines TRBV27 with TRBJ2-3, with D perhaps being TRBD1 or TRBD2 (6 bases each). V lost 7 bases and J lost 6, with 8 bases in between. The CDR3 extends over 11 amino acids. Germline lookup yields CDR1 MNHEY and CDR2 SMNVEV (reference sequence). CDR3 protein: CASNGGDTQYF. CDR3 coding DNA: TGTGCCAGCAACGGGGGCGATACGCAGTATTTT.

The V and J genes are TRBV6-5 and TRBJ2-1; D not certain. Germline V CDR1 and CDR2: MNHEY, SVGAGI. The CDR3 is 15 amino acids. V lost 6 bases and J 3 bases, leaving 15 bases between the germline ends. CDR3 protein: CASRLYLSLYNEQFF. The CDR3 DNA reads TGTGCCAGCAGGTTATACCTTTCCCTCTACAATGAGCAGTTCTTC.

The J gene is TRBJ1-4, the V gene TRBV6-1; D is perhaps TRBD1 (6 bases). Germline CDR1 MNHNS, CDR2 SASEGT. V lost 4 bases to trimming and J lost 8 bases, with 14 bases between them. The CDR3 consists of 14 residues. The CDR3, as DNA: TGTGCCAGCAGTGTGTGGGGGCCCGGGGAAAAACTGTTTTTT. Translation gives CASSVWGPGEKLFF.

This clonotype was detected only a few times. J is TRBJ2-3 and V is TRBV20-1; maybe TRBD1 (6 bases). The CDR3 covers 18 residues. Germline V gives CDR1 DFQATT, CDR2 SNEGSKA (reference sequence). V lost 3 bases, J lost 1 base, and 23 bases lay in between. The CDR3 here is CSARDAYSRQARTDTQYF. CDR3 nucleotide sequence: TGCAGTGCTAGGGACGCATACTCACGACAGGCTCGCACAGATACGCAGTATTTT.

This chain joins TRBV24-1 and TRBJ2-1, with D uncertain. Germline V gene sequence: CDR1 KGHDR, CDR2 SFDVKD. The V and J ends lost 5 bases and 7 bases respectively, with 5 bases between them. This CDR3 comprises 11 residues. The CDR3 reads CATSVGNEQFF. CDR3 in DNA: TGTGCCACCAGTGTGGGAAATGAGCAGTTCTTC.

This clonotype was seen many times. The genes are TRBV28 and TRBJ2-3; TRBD1 might be the D (5 bases). V dropped 3 bases and J dropped 0 bases, with 10 bases sitting between them. CDR1 and CDR2 from the germline V gene are MDHEN and SYDVKM. The CDR3 is 15 residues long. The CDR3 DNA is TGTGCCAGCAGTTTCGGTCAGGGAAGCACAGATACGCAGTATTTT. This gives the protein CASSFGQGSTDTQYF.

The V call is TRBV28, the J call TRBJ2-5, with D perhaps matching TRBD1 (5 bases). The CDR3 sequence is 15 residues long. V was pared by 7 bases and J by 11 bases, with 26 bases between. Germline V lookup: CDR1 MDHEN, CDR2 SYDVKM. In nucleotides, the CDR3 is TGTGCCAGCACCCCCTCGACAGAAATTAGGAATGAGCAGTACTTC. It is translated as CASTPSTEIRNEQYF.

The J gene is TRBJ2-7, the V gene TRBV6-2 or TRBV6-3; 8 nucleotides line up with TRBD1. CDR3 length: 17 residues. With 0 bases clipped from V and 5 bases from J, the junction kept 12 bases outside the gene matches. Germline V gives CDR1 MNHEY, CDR2 SVGEGT. The CDR3 reads CASSYSSETGVGHEQYF. Here the CDR3 DNA reads TGTGCCAGCAGTTACTCGTCCGAGACAGGGGTTGGCCACGAGCAGTACTTC.

Here the CDR3 reads CASSLQLGPGGQEQFF. As DNA, the CDR3 is TGTGCCAGCAGTTTACAGCTGGGCCCGGGTGGGCAGGAGCAGTTCTTC. This chain uses TRBV12-3 or TRBV12-4 with TRBJ2-1; D remains ambiguous. This CDR3 region has 16 residues. Trimming stripped 2 bases from V and 10 bases from J, with 21 bases between.

This clonotype came up a few times. CDR3 residues: CSVGAKQEQYF. In nucleotides, the CDR3 is TGCAGCGTCGGGGCTAAACAGGAGCAGTACTTC. The chain employs TRBV29-1 and TRBJ2-7; D possibly matches TRBD1 or TRBD2 (5 bases each). The CDR3 is 11 amino acids. The V end lost 6 bases, the J end lost 7 bases, and 13 bases lay between the germline ends. Looked up from germline, CDR1 is SQVTM and CDR2 is ANQGSEA.

V is TRBV4-1 and J is TRBJ2-1; D remains ambiguous. Between the trimmed V and J ends, which lost 0 bases and 0 bases, there was a span of 6 bases. CDR3 length equals 15 residues. Germline V CDR1 and CDR2: MGHRA, YSYEKL. The CDR3 sequence: CASSQDKSSYNEQFF. CDR3 DNA: TGCGCCAGCAGCCAAGACAAGAGCTCCTACAATGAGCAGTTCTTC.